A single sample is the source of the 29 T cell receptor beta chains below, sequenced in a study of PD-1 and CTLA-4 blockade in melanoma. The assay was immunoSEQ multiplex PCR, and TCRdb's table has in-frame clones only and misses some. The table has 28,000 or so clones, 75% to 95% seen once; the top ten hold about 9.4%. The sequencing here drew on CD8+ T cells from peripheral blood, taken from a patient given anti-PD-1 treatment. All receptors come from a human donor with melanoma.

CDR3 nucleotides: TGTGCCTGGAGTGAACCCTCCAGGGGGCCGAACACTGAAGCTTTCTTT. Translation gives CAWSEPSRGPNTEAFF. The rearrangement links TRBV30 to TRBJ1-1, with 8 bases lining up with TRBD1. Trimming at V came to 1 base and at J to 1 base, leaving 8 bases not matched to a gene. CDR1 is GTSNPN, CDR2 SVGIG, per germline (reference sequence). The CDR3 sequence is 16 residues long.

The V gene is TRBV27, the J gene TRBJ1-5, with no clear D. This CDR3 is built from 14 residues. V was trimmed by 5 bases and J by 3 bases, leaving 11 bases between them. The germline V gene has CDR1 MNHEY and CDR2 SMNVEV (reference sequence). CDR3 sequence reads: CASSTTPSNQPQHF. CDR3 DNA sequence: TGTGCCAGCAGTACGACTCCGTCCAATCAGCCCCAGCATTTT.

This chain joins TRBV7-9 and TRBJ2-3; tentatively, D is TRBD2 (5 bases). The length of the CDR3 is 15 residues. V was trimmed by 5 bases and J by 1 base, leaving 13 bases between them. Germline CDR1 and CDR2: SEHNR and FQNEAQ (reference sequence). The CDR3, as DNA: TGTGCCAGCAGCCCGCCGGGGAGCGGCACAGATACGCAGTATTTT. Protein sequence: CASSPPGSGTDTQYF.

The J gene is TRBJ2-3, the V gene TRBV9, with 9 bases aligning to TRBD2. The junction had 4 bases not matched to a gene; V was cut back by 0 bases and J by 5 bases. Germline assignment: CDR1 SGDLS and CDR2 YYNGEE. The CDR3 is 15 residues long. In nucleotides, the CDR3 is TGTGCCAGCAGCGTAGGAGATAGCGGGGGAGATACGCAGTATTTT. Encoded protein: CASSVGDSGGDTQYF.

The gene calls are TRBV6-1 and TRBJ2-7, with D maybe TRBD2 (5 bases). This CDR3 spans 13 amino acids. Germline V gene data show CDR1 as MNHNS and CDR2 as SASEGT. The V end lost 0 bases, the J end lost 4 bases, and 7 bases lay between the germline ends. The CDR3 nucleotides read TGTGCCAGCAGTGAAGCGGAGGTTTACGAGCAGTACTTC. Translation: CASSEAEVYEQYF.

The rearrangement uses TRBV7-6 and TRBJ1-5; the D gene is possibly TRBD1 (5 bases). CDR1 is SGHVS, CDR2 FNYEAQ, per germline. The CDR3 loop spans 21 amino acids. Trimming took 0 bases from V and 0 from J, leaving 24 bases between them. CDR3: CASSLASLHLLRQYSNQPQHF. The CDR3 DNA reads as TGTGCCAGCAGCTTAGCTTCCCTTCATCTTCTTAGACAGTATAGCAATCAGCCCCAGCATTTT.

V gene TRBV9 combines with J gene TRBJ1-1; D is undetermined. The V gene lost 6 bases and the J gene lost 0 bases, with 12 bases spanning the gap. Germline V CDR1 and CDR2: SGDLS, YYNGEE. The CDR3 covers 14 residues. CDR3 loop: CASTSDGLNTEAFF. For the CDR3, the DNA is TGTGCCAGCACCTCGGACGGACTGAACACTGAAGCTTTCTTT.

CDR3 nucleotides: TGTGCCACCAGCAGAGATCGATCTGGGGCCAACGTCCTGACTTTC. Residues: CATSRDRSGANVLTF. V usage is TRBV15 and J usage is TRBJ2-6; no firm D call. Per germline, CDR1 LNHNV and CDR2 YYDKDF (reference sequence). V was shortened by 0 bases and J by 1 base, with 4 bases between the two germline ends. The CDR3 is 15 amino acids.

The chain employs TRBV27 and TRBJ2-7; TRBD2 agrees at 9 bases. Germline CDR1 reads MNHEY; CDR2 reads SMNVEV (reference sequence). The CDR3 loop spans 15 amino acids. V was pared by 6 bases and J by 5 bases, with 11 bases of the junction left unmatched. The CDR3 protein is CASSALAGSTHEQYF. Written as DNA, the CDR3 is TGTGCCAGCAGCGCGCTAGCGGGATCCACCCACGAGCAGTACTTC.

The count of this clone is one. Distinct nucleotide sequences in the sample also encode this CDR3. The rearrangement uses TRBV5-1 and TRBJ2-1, with 8 nucleotides matching TRBD2. The CDR3 is 14 residues long. The J segment lost 3 bases and the V segment lost 4 bases, leaving 3 bases of the junction unmatched. The V gene's germline CDR1 is SGHRS and CDR2 YFSETQ. CDR3 amino acids: CASSPSGGYNEQFF. For the CDR3, the DNA is TGCGCCAGCAGCCCCAGCGGGGGCTACAATGAGCAGTTCTTC.

V is TRBV28 and J is TRBJ1-1; tentative D call: TRBD1 (5 bases). CDR1 MDHEN and CDR2 SYDVKM come from the germline V gene. The CDR3 length is 15 residues. The ends were cut back, 6 bases at V and 1 base at J, with 15 bases in the middle. In nucleotides, the CDR3 is TGTGCCAGCAGCCCGTATTCCGGGACGAACACTGAAGCTTTCTTT. Encoded protein: CASSPYSGTNTEAFF.

The chain links TRBV5-8 to TRBJ2-7, with D uncertain. Between the trimmed V and J ends, which lost 2 bases and 5 bases, there was a span of 2 bases. Germline CDR1 and CDR2: SGHTS and YDEGEE. This CDR3 has 10 amino acids. CDR3: CASSFHEQYF. As DNA, the CDR3 is TGTGCCAGCAGCTTCCACGAGCAGTACTTC.

The V and J genes are TRBV6-1 and TRBJ1-5; TRBD1 matches 11 bases. This CDR3 is built from 17 residues. J lost 0 bases, V lost 4 bases, and 5 bases had no gene match. CDR1 and CDR2 (germline): MNHNS, SASEGT. CDR3 region: CASSGTGGPYSNQPQHF. CDR3 sequence (DNA): TGTGCCAGCAGTGGGACAGGGGGCCCCTATAGCAATCAGCCCCAGCATTTT.

J is TRBJ1-5 and V is TRBV12-3 or TRBV12-4; the D is unclear. Trimming removed 4 bases from V and 4 bases from J, with 8 bases in between. CDR3 length: 13 amino acids. The CDR3 here is CASSSAGNQPQHF. The CDR3, as DNA: TGTGCCAGCAGTTCGGCGGGGAATCAGCCCCAGCATTTT.

V gene TRBV6-5 combines with J gene TRBJ1-1; 8 bases align to TRBD1. Per germline, CDR1 MNHEY and CDR2 SVGAGI. J lost 1 base, V lost 2 bases, and 6 bases had no gene match. The CDR3 length is 16 residues. The CDR3 protein is CASSYTETGANTEAFF. CDR3 nucleotides: TGTGCCAGCAGTTACACCGAGACAGGGGCGAACACTGAAGCTTTCTTT.

The chain uses TRBV4-1 and TRBJ1-3, with D possibly TRBD1 on 5 matching bases. CDR3 length: 15 residues. Germline assignment: CDR1 MGHRA and CDR2 YSYEKL. Between the trimmed V and J ends, which lost 0 bases and 0 bases, there was a span of 6 bases. The CDR3 protein is CASSQEGRSGNTIYF. The CDR3 DNA follows: TGCGCCAGCAGCCAAGAGGGACGCTCTGGAAACACCATATATTTT.

The chain combines TRBV5-6 with TRBJ1-5; no clear D gene. The V gene lost 4 bases and the J gene lost 0 bases, with 8 bases spanning the gap. The CDR3 has 14 amino acids. Germline CDR1 is SGHDT and CDR2 is YYEEEE. CDR3 DNA sequence: TGTGCCAGCAGCGGAGGTTATAGCAATCAGCCCCAGCATTTT. Translating it yields CASSGGYSNQPQHF.

This chain uses TRBV12-3 or TRBV12-4 with TRBJ1-1; 7 nucleotides match TRBD1. This CDR3 is 12 amino acids long. The junction had 2 bases not matched to a gene; V was cut back by 6 bases and J by 4 bases. Here the CDR3 DNA reads TGTGCCAGCAGGGCAGGGGGCACTGAAGCTTTCTTT. As protein: CASRAGGTEAFF.

The chain joins TRBV5-6 to TRBJ2-3; the D is unclear. There are 14 residues in the CDR3. From germline, CDR1 is SGHDT and CDR2 YYEEEE. Trimming pared 0 bases from V and 4 bases from J, leaving 9 bases between. Here the CDR3 DNA reads TGTGCCAGCAGCTTGGGACTTCAGTCAGATACGCAGTATTTT. Amino acid sequence: CASSLGLQSDTQYF.

The chain is built from TRBV30 and TRBJ1-2; D may be TRBD1 (5 bases). The CDR3 spans 13 residues. V lost 2 bases and J lost 3, with 10 bases in between. Germline CDR1 GTSNPN, CDR2 SVGIG (reference sequence). CDR3 sequence: CAWSPGGDYGYTF. The CDR3 DNA reads TGTGCCTGGAGTCCGGGAGGGGACTATGGCTACACCTTC.

The rearrangement joins TRBV13 to TRBJ2-1, with 12 positions matching TRBD2. The germline V gene encodes CDR1 PRHDT and CDR2 FYEKMQ (reference sequence). The length of the CDR3 is 15 residues. Trimming took 6 bases from V and 5 from J; bases not matched to a gene: 5. The CDR3 sequence is CASSRTSGIDNEQFF. Written as DNA, the CDR3 is TGTGCCAGCAGTCGGACTAGCGGGATTGACAATGAGCAGTTCTTC.

The chain joins TRBV7-2 to TRBJ2-7; 7 positions agree with TRBD1. CDR1 and CDR2 (germline): SGHTA, FQGNSA. The CDR3 loop spans 14 amino acids. Losses at the gene ends were 5 bases for V and 3 bases for J; bases not matched to a gene: 7. The CDR3 nucleotides are TGTGCCAGCAGCCCCTCCGGGGACAGCTACGAGCAGTACTTC. This encodes CASSPSGDSYEQYF.

The chain combines TRBV4-1 with TRBJ1-1, with D tentatively TRBD1 (5 bases). V lost 4 bases, J lost 2 bases, and 11 bases lay in between. This CDR3 comprises 14 residues. CDR1 is MGHRA, CDR2 YSYEKL, per germline. CDR3 in amino acids: CASSLMDKNTEAFF. CDR3 in DNA: TGCGCCAGCAGCCTTATGGACAAAAACACTGAAGCTTTCTTT.

In this sample, this clone turned up once. Here the CDR3 DNA reads TGTGCCAGCAGTCAGGGGTCCTACTCCTACGAGCAGTACTTC. Protein sequence: CASSQGSYSYEQYF. V is TRBV5-6 and J is TRBJ2-7, with D possibly TRBD1 on 6 matching bases. This CDR3 contains 14 residues. Germline V gene data show CDR1 as SGHDT and CDR2 as YYEEEE. With 5 bases removed from V and 0 bases from J, the gap between germline ends came to 12 bases. The entire variable domain, with the rest obtained from reference TRBV5-6 and TRBJ2-7, is as follows: DAGVTQSPTHLIKTRGQQVTLRCSPKSGHDTVSWYQQALGQGPQFIFQYYEEEERQRGNFPDRFSGHQFPNYSSELNVNALLLGDSALYLCASSQGSYSYEQYFGPGTRLTVT.

This rearrangement joins TRBV19 to TRBJ2-6; 8 bases are a match to TRBD1. The length of the CDR3 is 16 residues. CDR1 and CDR2 (germline): LNHDA, SQIVND (reference sequence). Trimming removed 8 bases from V and 4 bases from J; junction bases left unmatched: 10. The CDR3 is CASWGQEEAGANVLTF. The CDR3 DNA is TGTGCCAGTTGGGGACAGGAGGAAGCCGGGGCCAACGTCCTGACTTTC.

The chain recombines TRBV29-1 with TRBJ2-7, with a weak D call TRBD1 (6 bases). Germline loops: CDR1 SQVTM, CDR2 ANQGSEA. V shed 0 bases and J shed 6 bases, with 15 bases lying between them. This CDR3 is built from 14 residues. The CDR3 region is CSVEDGEGVAEQYF. In DNA form, the CDR3 reads TGCAGCGTTGAAGATGGCGAGGGGGTAGCCGAGCAGTACTTC.

This clone has only one observation. V and J are TRBV27 and TRBJ2-7; D gene ambiguous. The CDR3 sequence is 13 residues long. The V end lost 2 bases, the J end lost 3 bases, and 8 bases lay between the germline ends. Per the germline V gene, CDR1 is MNHEY and CDR2 is SMNVEV (reference sequence). CDR3 protein: CASSLGQNYEQYF. The CDR3 DNA is TGTGCCAGCAGTTTAGGCCAGAACTACGAGCAGTACTTC.

The chain uses TRBV5-1 and TRBJ2-3, with D possibly TRBD2 on 6 matching bases. V lost 3 bases and J lost 3, with 14 bases in between. The CDR3 loop spans 15 amino acids. Per the germline V gene, CDR1 is SGHRS and CDR2 is YFSETQ. The CDR3 nucleotides are TGCGCCAGCAGCTCGACTAGGTCCGTGACAGATACGCAGTATTTT. As protein: CASSSTRSVTDTQYF.

This clone has only one observation. The V gene is TRBV4-1, the J gene TRBJ1-1; no firm D call. Trimming shortened V by 0 bases and J by 6 bases, and 11 bases separated the two germline ends. This CDR3 is built from 14 residues. Germline V gives CDR1 MGHRA, CDR2 YSYEKL. CDR3 DNA sequence: TGCGCCAGCAGCCAAGACAGGTCGGCGGCTGAAGCTTTCTTT. It encodes CASSQDRSAAEAFF.